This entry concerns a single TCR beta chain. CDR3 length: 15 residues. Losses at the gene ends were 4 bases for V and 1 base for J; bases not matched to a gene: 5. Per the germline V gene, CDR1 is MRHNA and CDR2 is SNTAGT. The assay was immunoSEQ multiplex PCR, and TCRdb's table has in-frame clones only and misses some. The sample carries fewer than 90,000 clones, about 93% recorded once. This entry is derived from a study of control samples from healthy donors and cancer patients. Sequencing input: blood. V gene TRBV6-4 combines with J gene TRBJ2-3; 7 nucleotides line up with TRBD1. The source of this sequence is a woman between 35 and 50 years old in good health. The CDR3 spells CASSAVTGGTDTQYF. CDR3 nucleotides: TGTGCCAGCAGTGCCGTCACAGGGGGCACAGATACGCAGTATTTT.